Listed here are 22 T cell receptor beta chains from one sample, sequenced in a study of T cell repertoires in cytomegalovirus infection. Their antigens remain unidentified. TCRdb independently ran MiXCR on the reads; one entry per CDR3 protein. The table records 360,000 or so distinct CDR3 sequences, roughly 34% of them present only once. Sequences were derived from cultured PBMCs, sampled from culture after CMV antigen stimulation. These receptors originate from a human donor in good health (CMV status not recorded). Some clones in this sample may be carry-over from other donors' samples.

The sample holds a few counts of this clonotype. V gene TRBV27 combines with J gene TRBJ2-7; 11 bases align to TRBD2. CDR3 length equals 15 residues. The germline V gene has CDR1 MNHEY and CDR2 SMNVEV (reference sequence). J lost 7 bases, V lost 4 bases, and 9 bases had no gene match. DNA of the CDR3: TGTGCCAGCAGTTCACTAGCGGGAGCCCGGGGGGAGCAGTACGTC. It encodes CASSSLAGARGEQYV.

This clonotype was recorded once. V and J are TRBV20-1 and TRBJ1-5; tentative D call: TRBD1 (6 bases). V was shortened by 0 bases and J by 4 bases, with 16 bases between the two germline ends. CDR1 is DFQATT and CDR2 is SNEGSKA in the germline V gene (reference sequence). The CDR3 length is 16 residues. For the CDR3, the DNA is TGCAGTGCTAGAGATTCACAGGGAAGTTGGAATCAGCCCCAGCATTTT. It yields the protein CSARDSQGSWNQPQHF.

The genes are TRBV7-2 and TRBJ1-5; no firm D call. Germline V gene data show CDR1 as SGHTA and CDR2 as FQGNSA. This CDR3 region has 13 residues. V was pared by 2 bases and J by 6 bases, with 8 bases between. The CDR3 DNA follows: TGTGCCAGCAGCTTATGGGAGTTTCAGCCCCAGCATTTT. Protein product: CASSLWEFQPQHF.

With respect to this clonotype: The junction departs from the called germline gene at one end, perhaps through a read error. The J gene is TRBJ1-2, the V gene TRBV4-1, with 10 bases that match TRBD1. The CDR3 runs 16 residues. Germline V gene data show CDR1 as MGHRA and CDR2 as YSYEKL. The CDR3, as DNA: TGCGCCAGTAGCCCCGCCGGGACAGGGGACAACTATGGCTACACCTTC. It specifies CASSPAGTGDNYGYTF.

This chain joins TRBV19 and TRBJ2-1; D unresolved. Germline V lookup: CDR1 LNHDA, CDR2 SQIVND (reference sequence). The CDR3 runs to 12 residues. The V gene lost 6 bases and the J gene lost 2 bases, with 5 bases spanning the gap. The CDR3 loop reads CASRTPYNEQFF. In nucleotides, the CDR3 is TGTGCCAGTAGGACCCCCTACAATGAGCAGTTCTTC.

This chain joins TRBV2 and TRBJ1-2; no clear D. The CDR3 spans 12 residues. V lost 4 bases, J lost 3 bases, and 6 bases lay in between. The germline V gene encodes CDR1 SNHLY and CDR2 FYNNEI. As DNA, the CDR3 is TGTGCCAGCAGTGCAGAGTACTATGGCTACACCTTC. Translating gives CASSAEYYGYTF.

The chain uses TRBV7-9 and TRBJ2-3; 9 nucleotides align to TRBD2. V lost 10 bases to trimming and J lost 2 bases; unmatched junction nucleotides: 16. The CDR3 runs 17 residues. The germline V gene encodes CDR1 SEHNR and CDR2 FQNEAQ (reference sequence). In nucleotides, the CDR3 is TGTGCCACATTCAAAGCGGGAGGTTGGTCGGCCACAGATACGCAGTATTTT. It encodes CATFKAGGWSATDTQYF.

V gene TRBV28 combines with J gene TRBJ2-6; the D gene is possibly TRBD1 (6 bases). CDR3 length: 16 amino acids. The V end lost 6 bases, the J end lost 0 bases, and 12 bases lay between the germline ends. Germline V gives CDR1 MDHEN, CDR2 SYDVKM. The CDR3 loop is CASRGAGFSGANVLTF. For the CDR3, the DNA is TGTGCCAGCAGGGGGGCAGGCTTCTCTGGGGCCAACGTCCTGACTTTC.

The J gene is TRBJ2-6, the V gene TRBV28; 9 bases are shared with TRBD1. The germline V gene has CDR1 MDHEN and CDR2 SYDVKM. This CDR3 region has 16 residues. Unmatched junction bases numbered 6, after V lost 6 bases and J lost 3 bases. The CDR3 region is CASSTTGGSGANVLTF. The CDR3 coding sequence is TGTGCCAGCAGCACTACAGGGGGCAGTGGGGCCAACGTCCTGACTTTC.

This clonotype was seen only a few times. The V call is TRBV7-6, the J call TRBJ2-2; tentatively, D is TRBD1 or TRBD2 (7 bases each). CDR1 and CDR2 (germline): SGHVS, FNYEAQ. V was trimmed by 6 bases and J by 5 bases, leaving 19 bases between them. There are 16 residues in the CDR3. The CDR3 is CASSQNPRGGTGELFF. In DNA, the CDR3 is TGTGCCAGCAGTCAAAACCCCAGGGGGGGAACCGGGGAGCTGTTTTTT.

The chain carries TRBV7-8 and TRBJ2-7; D might be TRBD2 (7 bases). Germline V gene lookup returns CDR1 SGHVS and CDR2 FQNEAQ. The CDR3 totals 16 residues. V shed 1 base and J shed 3 bases, with 16 bases lying between them. The CDR3 reads CASSLVGGARNYEQYF. In DNA form, the CDR3 reads TGTGCCAGCAGCTTAGTGGGGGGGGCGCGGAACTACGAGCAGTACTTC.

This clonotype turned up a few times. The chain employs TRBV4-3 and TRBJ2-6, with D unresolved. CDR3 size: 16 residues. Trimming shortened V by 0 bases and J by 1 base, and 7 bases separated the two germline ends. CDR1 and CDR2 (germline): LGHNA, YSLEER. The DNA for the CDR3 is TGCGCCAGCAGCCAAGATGTAGGGTCTGGGGCCAACGTCCTGACTTTC. This encodes CASSQDVGSGANVLTF.

This clonotype was seen many times. The chain carries TRBV7-8 and TRBJ2-3, with D unclear. The CDR3 is made up of 14 amino acids. Germline CDR1 SGHVS, CDR2 FQNEAQ. V shed 4 bases and J shed 2 bases, with 10 bases lying between them. CDR3 sequence reads: CASSSEHATDTQYF. The CDR3 DNA reads TGTGCCAGCAGCTCAGAACACGCCACAGATACGCAGTATTTT.

The V call is TRBV4-1, the J call TRBJ1-1, with D hard to call. V shed 0 bases and J shed 10 bases, with 12 bases lying between them. The CDR3 loop spans 13 amino acids. CDR1 is MGHRA and CDR2 is YSYEKL in the germline V gene. DNA of the CDR3: TGCGCCAGCAGCCAAGAGGTAGCTCTCTTAGCTTTCTTT. Protein sequence: CASSQEVALLAFF.

The chain is built from TRBV19 and TRBJ1-3; TRBD1 matches at 7 bases. Germline lookup yields CDR1 LNHDA and CDR2 SQIVND (reference sequence). The V segment lost 6 bases and the J segment 0 bases; nucleotides outside the gene matches: 5. The CDR3 consists of 15 residues. CDR3 sequence (DNA): TGTGCCAGTAGGAAGGGGGCCCACTCTGGAAACACCATATATTTT. Residues: CASRKGAHSGNTIYF.

The rearrangement joins TRBV7-6 to TRBJ1-1; the D gene is possibly TRBD1 (6 bases). The CDR3 consists of 11 residues. CDR1 SGHVS and CDR2 FNYEAQ come from the germline V gene. V was cut by 7 bases and J by 6 bases, with 9 bases left in between. CDR3 in DNA: TGTGCCAGCAAGGGGGGGTCTGAAGCTTTCTTT. Translation: CASKGGSEAFF.

This chain links TRBV19 with TRBJ2-1; D uncertain. There are 14 residues in the CDR3. From germline, CDR1 is LNHDA and CDR2 SQIVND (reference sequence). V lost 3 bases and J lost 3, with 9 bases in between. CDR3 in DNA: TGTGCCAGTAGTATTTCGAGAGTCTACAATGAGCAGTTCTTC. It encodes CASSISRVYNEQFF.

This clonotype came up a few times. V and J are TRBV5-1 and TRBJ1-4; a possible D gene is TRBD1 (6 bases). Deletions cut 5 bases from V and 5 bases from J, with 7 bases between. CDR3 length: 12 residues. From germline, CDR1 is SGHRS and CDR2 YFSETQ. The CDR3: CASRGGNEKLFF. In DNA, the CDR3 is TGCGCCAGCAGAGGGGGGAATGAAAAACTGTTTTTT.

The chain employs TRBV4-1 and TRBJ2-1, with a weak D call TRBD2 (6 bases). V lost 1 base, J lost 8 bases, and 15 bases lay in between. The CDR3 is 15 amino acids. Germline CDR1 reads MGHRA; CDR2 reads YSYEKL. The CDR3 DNA reads as TGCGCCAGCAGCCAAGGTGGGCGGGATATTGATGAGCAGTTCTTC. It specifies CASSQGGRDIDEQFF.

The chain employs TRBV7-2 and TRBJ1-5, with D possibly matching TRBD1 (5 bases). The CDR3 consists of 12 residues. Germline CDR1 SGHTA, CDR2 FQGNSA. V was clipped by 2 bases and J by 11 bases, with 10 bases between them. The CDR3 loop reads CASSLTGGSQHF. The CDR3 nucleotides are TGTGCCAGCAGCTTAACGGGGGGTTCCCAGCATTTT.

This clonotype turned up a few times. J is TRBJ2-1 and V is TRBV11-3; 7 bases map to TRBD2. Trimming removed 4 bases from V and 6 bases from J; junction bases left unmatched: 9. The CDR3 has 15 amino acids. Per the germline V gene, CDR1 is SGHNT and CDR2 is YENEEA. CDR3 amino acids: CASSSGVREINEQFF. The CDR3 coding sequence is TGTGCCAGCAGCTCCGGCGTGCGGGAGATCAATGAGCAGTTCTTC.

The CDR3 bases are TGTGCCAGCAGCTTAGGGAGGGACCCCTACAATGAGCAGTTCTTC. It specifies CASSLGRDPYNEQFF. V gene TRBV7-6 combines with J gene TRBJ2-1, with TRBD2 as a possible D gene (6 bases). The V end lost 1 base, the J end lost 2 bases, and 9 bases lay between the germline ends. The CDR3 has 15 amino acids. Germline CDR1 and CDR2: SGHVS and FNYEAQ. Drawing the rest from reference TRBV7-6 and TRBJ2-1, the complete variable domain is GAGVSQSPRYKVTKRGQDVALRCDPISGHVSLYWYRQALGQGPEFLTYFNYEAQQDKSGLPNDRFSAERPEGSISTLTIQRTEQRDSAMYRCASSLGRDPYNEQFFGPGTRLTVL.